This is a list of T cell receptor beta chains from one sample in a study of tumor and adjacent non-tumor tissue in lung cancer. Each CDR3 protein gets one entry after TCRdb re-called the multiplex PCR reads with MiXCR. The sample shows over 40,000 distinct CDR3 sequences, roughly 60% of them seen only once. Material: distant non-tumor lung tissue. The receptors stem from a woman aged 40-49 years with non-small cell lung cancer. CDR3s leave out the opening cysteine and the closing phenylalanine or tryptophan. The D gene is left open where the match is weak.

d_call | v_call | cdr3_aa
TRBD1 | TRBV7-9 | ASSFGDRASYEQY
. | TRBV6-2/TRBV6-3 | ASRTLSGGTVTHY
. | TRBV11-2 | ASSPTPSIH
. | TRBV11-1 | ASSFGGEPNNEQF
. | TRBV6-5 | ASSYSGGTYNEQF
TRBD2 | TRBV7-8 | ASSLAGTSGPDQETQY
. | TRBV5-6 | ASSLVGGAGTDTWY
. | TRBV29-1 | IVESGGSGANALT
TRBD1 | TRBV11-2 | TSSLGPQGQAYEQH
TRBD2 | TRBV25-1 | ASSASGDGQY
. | TRBV27 | ASSRLESGETQY
TRBD1 | TRBV29-1 | SVEDRVNYGYT
. | TRBV28 | ASSFGGVGYT
TRBD1 | TRBV20-1 | RARDPGQGSYEQY
. | TRBV11-2 | SSSLASSAITDTQY
. | TRBV10-1 | ANSEGFRGSETQY
TRBD1 | TRBV12-3/TRBV12-4 | ASSNTRQGIAEAF
. | TRBV12-3/TRBV12-4 | ASSPRARGPYGYT
TRBD1 | TRBV5-6 | ASSHRDSEETQY
. | TRBV29-1 | SAKIQGGSTGELL
TRBD1 | TRBV15 | ATSRGRGHTGELF
TRBD2 | TRBV29-1 | SAAGTHTDTQY
. | TRBV5-1 | ASSLSQSGRGRCKDTQY
. | TRBV10-1 | ASSDFNADTQY
. | TRBV11-2 | ASSGGQVHNSSLH
. | TRBV12-3/TRBV12-4 | ASSRGRVPGDTQY
. | TRBV11-1 | TSSPISASQYEQY
. | TRBV11-2 | ASSVLVTSNEQC
TRBD2 | TRBV10-2 | VNNREGRNGELF
. | TRBV6-6 | ASRRGQPQDGYT
TRBD2 | TRBV6-5 | ASGGMGNEQF
. | TRBV6-6 | ASRTSGKGVLTGELF
. | TRBV11-1 | ASSLGMRGHSYEQY
. | TRBV11-2 | ASSWSDLSGANILT
. | TRBV4-1 | ASSHRETSSGANALT
TRBD2 | TRBV10-1 | ASSESLAGGVDEQF
. | TRBV12-3/TRBV12-4 | ASSQYRWNEQF
TRBD2 | TRBV11-3 | ASSDPGLAANEQF
TRBD2 | TRBV11-2 | ASSSRIVASGGLREQF
. | TRBV29-1 | SAVNRNYGYT
. | TRBV11-3 | ASSPGPNQPQH
TRBD2 | TRBV7-9 | ARSLSGDNEQF
. | TRBV4-1 | ASSLSPIYEEY
. | TRBV7-9 | ASSSGGGTLH